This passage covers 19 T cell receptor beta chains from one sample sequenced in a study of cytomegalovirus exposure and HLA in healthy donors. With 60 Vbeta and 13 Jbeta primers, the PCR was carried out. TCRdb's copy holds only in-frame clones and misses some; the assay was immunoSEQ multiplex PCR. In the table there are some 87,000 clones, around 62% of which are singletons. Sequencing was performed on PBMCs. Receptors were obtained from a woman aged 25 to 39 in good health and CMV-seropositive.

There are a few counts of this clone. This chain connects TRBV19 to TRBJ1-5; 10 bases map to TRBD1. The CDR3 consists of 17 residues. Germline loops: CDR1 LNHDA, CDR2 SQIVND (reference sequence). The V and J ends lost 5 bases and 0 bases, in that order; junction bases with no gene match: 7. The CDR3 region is CASSPDRGPYSNQPQHF. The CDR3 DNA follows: TGTGCCAGTAGTCCCGACAGGGGGCCGTATAGCAATCAGCCCCAGCATTTT.

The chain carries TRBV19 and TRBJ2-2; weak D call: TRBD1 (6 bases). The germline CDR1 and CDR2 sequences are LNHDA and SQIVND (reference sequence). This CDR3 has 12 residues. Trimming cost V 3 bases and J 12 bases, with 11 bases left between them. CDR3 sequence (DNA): TGTGCCAGTAGTATTCAGGGGAGTCAGCTGTTTTTT. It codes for CASSIQGSQLFF.

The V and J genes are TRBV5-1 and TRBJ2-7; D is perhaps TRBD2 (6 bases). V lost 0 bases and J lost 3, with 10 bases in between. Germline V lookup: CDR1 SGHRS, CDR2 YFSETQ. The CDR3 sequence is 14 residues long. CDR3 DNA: TGCGCCAGCAGCTTGGCGCAGGGAGGCTACGAGCAGTACTTC. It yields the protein CASSLAQGGYEQYF.

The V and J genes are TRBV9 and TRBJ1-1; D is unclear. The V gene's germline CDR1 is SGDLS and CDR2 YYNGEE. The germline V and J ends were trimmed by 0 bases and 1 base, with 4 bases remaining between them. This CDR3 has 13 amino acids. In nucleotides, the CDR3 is TGTGCCAGCAGCGTAGCCAGGAACACTGAAGCTTTCTTT. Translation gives CASSVARNTEAFF.

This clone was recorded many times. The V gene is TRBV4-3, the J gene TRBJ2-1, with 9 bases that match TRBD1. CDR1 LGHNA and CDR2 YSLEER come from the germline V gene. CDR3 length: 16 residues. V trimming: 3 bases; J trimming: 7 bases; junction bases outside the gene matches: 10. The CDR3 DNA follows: TGCGCCAGCAGCCATTATACAGGGGGCATTATGAATGAGCAGTTCTTC. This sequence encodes CASSHYTGGIMNEQFF.

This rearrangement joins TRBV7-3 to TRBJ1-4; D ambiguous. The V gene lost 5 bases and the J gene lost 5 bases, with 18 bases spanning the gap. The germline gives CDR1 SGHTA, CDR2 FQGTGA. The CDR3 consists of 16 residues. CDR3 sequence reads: CASSLSARVRNEKLFF. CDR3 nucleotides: TGTGCCAGCAGCCTCTCAGCTCGGGTTAGAAATGAAAAACTGTTTTTT. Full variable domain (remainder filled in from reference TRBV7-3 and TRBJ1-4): GAGVSQTPSNKVTEKGKYVELRCDPISGHTALYWYRQSLGQGPEFLIYFQGTGAADDSGLPNDRFFAVRPEGSVSTLKIQRTERGDSAVYLCASSLSARVRNEKLFFGSGTQLSVL.

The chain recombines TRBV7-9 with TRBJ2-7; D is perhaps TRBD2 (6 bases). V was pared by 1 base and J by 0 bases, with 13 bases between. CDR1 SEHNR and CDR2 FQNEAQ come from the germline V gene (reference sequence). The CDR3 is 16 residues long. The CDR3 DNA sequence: TGTGCCAGCAGCTTAGGGGTACACGGGGGCTCCTACGAGCAGTACTTC. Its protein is CASSLGVHGGSYEQYF. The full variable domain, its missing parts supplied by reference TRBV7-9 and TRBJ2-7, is DTGVSQNPRHKITKRGQNVTFRCDPISEHNRLYWYRQTLGQGPEFLTYFQNEAQLEKSRLLSDRFSAERPKGSFSTLEIQRTEQGDSAMYLCASSLGVHGGSYEQYFGPGTRLTVT.

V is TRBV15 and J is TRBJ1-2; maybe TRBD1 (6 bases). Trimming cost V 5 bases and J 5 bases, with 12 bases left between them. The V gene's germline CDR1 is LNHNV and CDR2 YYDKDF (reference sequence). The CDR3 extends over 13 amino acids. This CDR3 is CATSGETGYGYTF. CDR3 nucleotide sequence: TGTGCCACCAGCGGCGAAACAGGGTATGGCTACACCTTC.

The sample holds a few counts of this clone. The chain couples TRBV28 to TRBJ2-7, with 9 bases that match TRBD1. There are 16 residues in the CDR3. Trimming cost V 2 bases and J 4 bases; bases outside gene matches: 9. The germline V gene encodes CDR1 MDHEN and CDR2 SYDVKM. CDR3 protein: CASSLVRGQGRYEQYF. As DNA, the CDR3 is TGTGCCAGCAGTTTAGTTAGGGGACAGGGACGATACGAGCAGTACTTC.

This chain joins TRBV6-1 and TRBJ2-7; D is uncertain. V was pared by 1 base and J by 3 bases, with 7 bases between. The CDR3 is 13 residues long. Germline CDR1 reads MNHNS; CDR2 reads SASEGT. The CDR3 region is CASSEGHLYEQYF. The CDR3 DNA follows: TGTGCCAGCAGTGAAGGACACCTCTACGAGCAGTACTTC.

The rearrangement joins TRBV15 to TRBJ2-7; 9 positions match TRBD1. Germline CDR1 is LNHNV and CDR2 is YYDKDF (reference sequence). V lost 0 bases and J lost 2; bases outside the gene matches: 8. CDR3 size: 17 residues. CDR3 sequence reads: CATSRDSPGQGAYEQYF. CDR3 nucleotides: TGTGCCACCAGCAGAGATAGTCCGGGACAGGGTGCCTACGAGCAGTACTTC.

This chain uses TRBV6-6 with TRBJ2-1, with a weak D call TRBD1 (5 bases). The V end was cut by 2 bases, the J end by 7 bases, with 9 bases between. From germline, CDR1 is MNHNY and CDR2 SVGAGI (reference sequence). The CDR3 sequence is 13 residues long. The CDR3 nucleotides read TGTGCCAGCAGTTACGCAGGGTCTAATGAGCAGTTCTTC. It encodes CASSYAGSNEQFF.

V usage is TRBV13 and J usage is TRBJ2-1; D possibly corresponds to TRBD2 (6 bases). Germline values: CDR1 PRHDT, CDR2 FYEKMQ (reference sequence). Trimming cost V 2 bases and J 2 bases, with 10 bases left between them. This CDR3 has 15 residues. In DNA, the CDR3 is TGTGCCAGCAGCTTACATAGCGGAACCTACAATGAGCAGTTCTTC. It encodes CASSLHSGTYNEQFF.

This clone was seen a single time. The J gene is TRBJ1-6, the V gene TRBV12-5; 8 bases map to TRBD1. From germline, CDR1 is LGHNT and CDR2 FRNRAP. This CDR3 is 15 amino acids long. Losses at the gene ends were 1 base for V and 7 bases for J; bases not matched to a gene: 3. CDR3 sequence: CASGLDTGGNSPLHF. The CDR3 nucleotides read TGTGCTAGTGGTTTGGACACAGGGGGGAATTCACCCCTCCACTTT.

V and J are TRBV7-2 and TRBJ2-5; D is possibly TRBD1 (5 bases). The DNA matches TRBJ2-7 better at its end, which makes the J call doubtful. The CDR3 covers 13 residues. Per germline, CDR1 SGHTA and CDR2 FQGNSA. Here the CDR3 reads CASSFRARGEQYF. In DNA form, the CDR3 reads TGTGCCAGCAGCTTCCGGGCAAGGGGCGAGCAGTACTTC.

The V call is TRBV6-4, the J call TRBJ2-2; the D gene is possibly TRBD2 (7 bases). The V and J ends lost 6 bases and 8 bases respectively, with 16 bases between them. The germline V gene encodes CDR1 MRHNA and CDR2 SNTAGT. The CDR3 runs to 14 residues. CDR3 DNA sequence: TGTGCCAGCAGCCCCAAGGGGGGGTCTGGGGAGCTGTTTTTT. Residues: CASSPKGGSGELFF.

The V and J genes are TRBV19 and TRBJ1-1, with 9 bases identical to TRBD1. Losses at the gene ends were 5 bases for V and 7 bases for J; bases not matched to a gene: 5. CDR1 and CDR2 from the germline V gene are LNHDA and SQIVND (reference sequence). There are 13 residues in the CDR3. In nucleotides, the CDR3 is TGTGCCAGTAGTTCCAGGACAGGGGATGAAGCTTTCTTT. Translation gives CASSSRTGDEAFF.

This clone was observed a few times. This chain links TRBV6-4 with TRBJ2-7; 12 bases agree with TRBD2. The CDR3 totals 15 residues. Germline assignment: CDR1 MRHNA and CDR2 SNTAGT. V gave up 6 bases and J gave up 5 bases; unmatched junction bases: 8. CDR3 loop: CASSQTSGGGHEQYF. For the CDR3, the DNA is TGTGCCAGCAGCCAGACTAGCGGGGGTGGCCACGAGCAGTACTTC.

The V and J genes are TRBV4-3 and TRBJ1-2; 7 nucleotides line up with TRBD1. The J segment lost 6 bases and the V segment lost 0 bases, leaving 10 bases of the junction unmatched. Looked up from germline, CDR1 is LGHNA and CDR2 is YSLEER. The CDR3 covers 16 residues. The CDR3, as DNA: TGCGCCAGCAGCCAAGAATTTGAGGGGGCTCAGAATGGCTACACCTTC. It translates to CASSQEFEGAQNGYTF.